This T cell receptor beta chain was found in a study of T cell repertoires in cytomegalovirus infection. Overall study context: Public TCR beta signatures indicated both CMV infection and matching HLA type. General study points: HLA-C-restricted CMV clonotypes gave the most frequent clonotype in two of eight donors. Carriers of CMV plus the relevant HLA were identified by cumulative public TCR beta family frequency.

Germline CDR1 is SGHTA and CDR2 is FQGNSA. CDR3 length: 13 residues. V shed 5 bases, J shed 10 bases, and the junction held 6 bases outside the gene matches. This clonotype was seen ten or more times. The antigen is unknown. MiXCR was run by TCRdb on the reads, yielding one entry per CDR3 protein. The data contain more than 75,000 distinct CDR3 sequences, about 3.8% of them singletons. The clonotype was recovered from a human donor in good health (CMV status not recorded). Some clones in this sample may be carry-over from other donors' samples. Sequencing was done on a sample of PBMCs. V usage is TRBV7-2 and J usage is TRBJ2-1; 9 nucleotides match TRBD2. The CDR3 DNA reads TGTGCCAGCAGCCCGCGGGGGGGCCGGGAGCAGTTCTTC. Protein sequence: CASSPRGGREQFF.